This T cell receptor (beta chain) was documented in a study of blood T cell repertoires in COVID-19. Germline V lookup: CDR1 LNHDA, CDR2 SQIVND (reference sequence). The CDR3 has 15 amino acids. V trimming: 4 bases; J trimming: 0 bases; junction bases outside the gene matches: 2. Living in about 25 US areas, the participants were between roughly 18 and 90 years of age. Participants' reported clinical history set cohort assignment. This clone occurred a few times. How the authors handled the data: Estimated nucleated cell counts came from reference gene primer amplification. The assay was immunoSEQ multiplex PCR, and TCRdb's table has in-frame clones only and misses some. D and trimming come from the DNA, and the V and J calls and clone size come from that table. The sample includes 150,000 to 200,000 clones, 84% seen only once; the top ten take approximately 8%.

The sequenced material came from PBMCs or T cells enriched from blood (not recorded which). The J gene is TRBJ2-3, the V gene TRBV19, with TRBD2 matching 9 bases. The receptor's source is a woman in her 50s who had recovered from COVID-19. CDR3 DNA sequence: TGTGCCAGTAGTACTCTAGCGGGGAGCACAGATACGCAGTATTTT. Translation gives CASSTLAGSTDTQYF.